This TCR beta chain was retrieved from a study of T cell changes during pregnancy in multiple sclerosis. Germline loops: CDR1 SGDLS, CDR2 YYNGEE. The junction had 5 bases not matched to a gene; V was cut back by 3 bases and J by 5 bases. The CDR3 spans 14 residues. Assay: immunoSEQ multiplex PCR; the TCRdb copy retains only in-frame clones and omits some. Here the sample spans around 100,000 clones, roughly nine tenths being singletons. The sequencing used peripheral blood, collected in the third trimester of pregnancy. This sequence originates from a female donor with multiple sclerosis, enrolled in a pregnancy study. This chain joins TRBV9 and TRBJ2-7; TRBD1 aligns across 10 bases. CDR3 sequence: CASSDGTGVHEQYF. CDR3 sequence (DNA): TGTGCCAGCAGCGATGGGACAGGGGTCCACGAGCAGTACTTC.